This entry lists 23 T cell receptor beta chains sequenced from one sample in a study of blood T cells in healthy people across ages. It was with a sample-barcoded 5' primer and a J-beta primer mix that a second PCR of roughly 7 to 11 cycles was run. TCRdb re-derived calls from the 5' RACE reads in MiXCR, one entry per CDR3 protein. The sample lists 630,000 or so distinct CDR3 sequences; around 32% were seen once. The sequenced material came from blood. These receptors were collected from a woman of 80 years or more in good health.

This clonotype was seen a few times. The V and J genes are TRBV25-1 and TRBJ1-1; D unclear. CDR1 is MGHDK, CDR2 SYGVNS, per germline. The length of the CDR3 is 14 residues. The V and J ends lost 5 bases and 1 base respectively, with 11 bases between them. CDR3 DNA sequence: TGTGCCAGCAGTTCGAAAGGGTGGAACACTGAAGCTTTCTTT. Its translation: CASSSKGWNTEAFF.

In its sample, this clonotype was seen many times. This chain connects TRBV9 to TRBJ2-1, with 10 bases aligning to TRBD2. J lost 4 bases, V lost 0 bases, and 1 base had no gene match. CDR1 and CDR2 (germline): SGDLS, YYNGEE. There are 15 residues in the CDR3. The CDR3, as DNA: TGTGCCAGCAGCGTAGTTAGCGGGGGGTACAATGAGCAGTTCTTC. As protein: CASSVVSGGYNEQFF.

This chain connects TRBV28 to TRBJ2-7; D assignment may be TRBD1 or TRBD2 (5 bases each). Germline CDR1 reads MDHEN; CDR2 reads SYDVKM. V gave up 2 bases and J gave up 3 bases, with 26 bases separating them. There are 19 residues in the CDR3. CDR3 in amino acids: CASSLGKTPGPWIGYEQYF. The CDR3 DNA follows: TGTGCCAGCAGTTTAGGGAAAACGCCGGGACCCTGGATCGGCTACGAGCAGTACTTC.

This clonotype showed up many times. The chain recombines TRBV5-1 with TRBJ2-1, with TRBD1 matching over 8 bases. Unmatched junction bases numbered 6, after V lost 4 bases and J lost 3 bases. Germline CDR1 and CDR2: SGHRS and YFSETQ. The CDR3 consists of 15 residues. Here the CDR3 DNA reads TGCGCCAGCAGCAAAGGACAGGGAGGCTACAATGAGCAGTTCTTC. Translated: CASSKGQGGYNEQFF. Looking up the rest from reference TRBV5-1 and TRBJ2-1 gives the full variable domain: KAGVTQTPRYLIKTRGQQVTLSCSPISGHRSVSWYQQTPGQGLQFLFEYFSETQRNKGNFPGRFSGRQFSNSRSEMNVSTLELGDSALYLCASSKGQGGYNEQFFGPGTRLTVL.

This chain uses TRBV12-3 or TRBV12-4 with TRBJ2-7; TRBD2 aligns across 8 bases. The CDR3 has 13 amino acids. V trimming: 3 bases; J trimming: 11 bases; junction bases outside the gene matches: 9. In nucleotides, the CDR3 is TGTGCCAGCAGTTTCGGAGCGGGAGATTTGGAGTACTTC. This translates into CASSFGAGDLEYF.

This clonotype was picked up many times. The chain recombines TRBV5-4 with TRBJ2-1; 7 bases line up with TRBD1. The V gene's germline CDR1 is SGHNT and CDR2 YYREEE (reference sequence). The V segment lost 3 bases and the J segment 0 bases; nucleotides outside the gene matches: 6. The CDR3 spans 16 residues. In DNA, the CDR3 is TGTGCCAGCAGCTCTACGACAGGGAGCTCCTACAATGAGCAGTTCTTC. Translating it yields CASSSTTGSSYNEQFF.

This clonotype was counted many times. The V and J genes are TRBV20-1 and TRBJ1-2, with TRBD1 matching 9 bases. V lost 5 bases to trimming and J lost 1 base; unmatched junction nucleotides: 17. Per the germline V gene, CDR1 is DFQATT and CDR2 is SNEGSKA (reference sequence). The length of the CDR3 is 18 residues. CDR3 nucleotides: TGCAGTGCTGCGACCGGGACAGGGCCTGCCGACGTTAACTATGGCTACACCTTC. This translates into CSAATGTGPADVNYGYTF.

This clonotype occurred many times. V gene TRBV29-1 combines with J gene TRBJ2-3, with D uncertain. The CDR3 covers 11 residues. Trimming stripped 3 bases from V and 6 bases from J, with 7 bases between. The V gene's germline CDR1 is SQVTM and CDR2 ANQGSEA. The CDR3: CSVDLVDTQYF. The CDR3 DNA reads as TGCAGCGTTGATTTAGTGGATACGCAGTATTTT.

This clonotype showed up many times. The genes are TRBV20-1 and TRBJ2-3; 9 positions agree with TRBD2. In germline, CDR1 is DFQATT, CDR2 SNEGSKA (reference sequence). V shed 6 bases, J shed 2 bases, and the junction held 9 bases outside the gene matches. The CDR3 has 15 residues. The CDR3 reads CSAESGTSLTDTQYF. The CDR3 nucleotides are TGCAGTGCCGAATCCGGGACTAGCCTCACAGATACGCAGTATTTT.

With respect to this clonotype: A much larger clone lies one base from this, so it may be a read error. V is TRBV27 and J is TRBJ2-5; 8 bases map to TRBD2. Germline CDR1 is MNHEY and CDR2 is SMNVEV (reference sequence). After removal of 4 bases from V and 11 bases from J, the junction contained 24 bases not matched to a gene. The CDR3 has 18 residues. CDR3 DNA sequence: TGTGCCAGCAGTTCACCTCCCCGGCTAGCGGGTCTCAACAATGAGCAGTACTTC. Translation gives CASSSPPRLAGLNNEQYF.

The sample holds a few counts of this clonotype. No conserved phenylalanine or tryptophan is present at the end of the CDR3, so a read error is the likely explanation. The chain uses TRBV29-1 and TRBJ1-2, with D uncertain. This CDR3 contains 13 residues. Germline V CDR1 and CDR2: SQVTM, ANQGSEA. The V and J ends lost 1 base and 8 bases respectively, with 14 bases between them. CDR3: CSVEGALARGYTC. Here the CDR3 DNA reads TGCAGCGTTGAAGGAGCGCTCGCGAGGGGCTACACCTGC.

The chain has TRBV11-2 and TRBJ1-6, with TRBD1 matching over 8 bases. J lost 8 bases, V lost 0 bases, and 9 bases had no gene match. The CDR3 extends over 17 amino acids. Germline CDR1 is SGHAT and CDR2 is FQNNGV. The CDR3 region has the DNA TGTGCCAGCAGCTTAGAAGCGAGGGCAGGGGGCTATTCACCCCTCCACTTT. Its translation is CASSLEARAGGYSPLHF.

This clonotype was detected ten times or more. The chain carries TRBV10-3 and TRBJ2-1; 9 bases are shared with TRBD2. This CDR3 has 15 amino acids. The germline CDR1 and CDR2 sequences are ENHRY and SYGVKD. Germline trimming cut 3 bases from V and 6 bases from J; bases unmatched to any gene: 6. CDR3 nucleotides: TGTGCCATCAGTGAAGGCGGGGGGGCAGGCAATGAGCAGTTCTTC. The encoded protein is CAISEGGGAGNEQFF.

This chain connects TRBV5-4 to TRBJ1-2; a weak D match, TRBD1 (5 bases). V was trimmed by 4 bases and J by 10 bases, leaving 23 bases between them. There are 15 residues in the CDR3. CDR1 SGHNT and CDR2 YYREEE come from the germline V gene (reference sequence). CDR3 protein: CASSGDAAGLGDYTF. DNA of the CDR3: TGTGCCAGCAGCGGGGATGCGGCAGGGCTTGGGGACTACACCTTC.

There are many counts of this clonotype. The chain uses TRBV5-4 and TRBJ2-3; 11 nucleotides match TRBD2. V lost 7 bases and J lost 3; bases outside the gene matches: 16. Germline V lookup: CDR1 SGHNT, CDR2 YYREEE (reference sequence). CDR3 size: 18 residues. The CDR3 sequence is CASASGRMVAGGTDTQYF. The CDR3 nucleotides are TGTGCCAGCGCATCGGGTAGGATGGTAGCGGGGGGGACAGATACGCAGTATTTT.

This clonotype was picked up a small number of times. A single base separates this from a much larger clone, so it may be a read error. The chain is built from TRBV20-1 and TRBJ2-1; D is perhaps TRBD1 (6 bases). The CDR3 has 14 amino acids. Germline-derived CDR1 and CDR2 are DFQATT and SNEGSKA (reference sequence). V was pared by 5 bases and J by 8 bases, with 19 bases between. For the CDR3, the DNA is TGCAGTGCTGCCCCAGGGGATTCGAGCTATGAGCAGTTCTTC. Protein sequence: CSAAPGDSSYEQFF.

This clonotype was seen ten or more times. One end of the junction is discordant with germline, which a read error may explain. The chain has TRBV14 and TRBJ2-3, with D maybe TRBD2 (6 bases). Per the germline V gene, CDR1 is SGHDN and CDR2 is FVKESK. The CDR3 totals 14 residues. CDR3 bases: TGTGCCAGCAGGCAAGGACACGGACTATATACGCAGTATTTT. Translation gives CASRQGHGLYTQYF.

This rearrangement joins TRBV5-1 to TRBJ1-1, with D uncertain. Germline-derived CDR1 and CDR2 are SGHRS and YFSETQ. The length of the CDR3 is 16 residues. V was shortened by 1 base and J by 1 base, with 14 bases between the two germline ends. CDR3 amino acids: CASSLFAGSPNTEAFF. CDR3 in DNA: TGCGCCAGCAGCTTGTTCGCGGGGTCTCCGAACACTGAAGCTTTCTTT.

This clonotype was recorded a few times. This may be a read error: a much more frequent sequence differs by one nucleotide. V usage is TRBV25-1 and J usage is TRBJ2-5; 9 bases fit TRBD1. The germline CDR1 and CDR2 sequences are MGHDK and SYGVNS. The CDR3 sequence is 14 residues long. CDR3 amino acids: CASREWTGEETQYF. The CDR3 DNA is TGTGCCAGCAGGGAATGGACAGGGGAGGAGACCCAGTACTTC.

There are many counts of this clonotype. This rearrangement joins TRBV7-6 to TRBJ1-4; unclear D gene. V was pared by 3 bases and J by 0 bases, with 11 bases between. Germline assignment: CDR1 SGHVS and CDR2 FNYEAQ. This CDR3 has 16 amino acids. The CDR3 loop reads CASSLKHGATNEKLFF. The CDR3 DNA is TGTGCCAGCAGCTTGAAACACGGTGCAACTAATGAAAAACTGTTTTTT.

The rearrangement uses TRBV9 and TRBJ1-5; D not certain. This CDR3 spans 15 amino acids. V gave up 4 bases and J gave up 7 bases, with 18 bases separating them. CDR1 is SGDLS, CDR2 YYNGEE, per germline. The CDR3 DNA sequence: TGTGCCAGCAGCCCGGATTCAGGTTTGGGCCAGCCCCAGCATTTT. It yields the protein CASSPDSGLGQPQHF.

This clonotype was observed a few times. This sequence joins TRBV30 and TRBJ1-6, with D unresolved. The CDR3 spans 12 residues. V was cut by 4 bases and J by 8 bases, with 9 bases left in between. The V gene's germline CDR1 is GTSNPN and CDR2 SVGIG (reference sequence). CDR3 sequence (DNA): TGTGCCTGGAACGTCCAATATTCACCCCTCCACTTT. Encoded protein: CAWNVQYSPLHF.

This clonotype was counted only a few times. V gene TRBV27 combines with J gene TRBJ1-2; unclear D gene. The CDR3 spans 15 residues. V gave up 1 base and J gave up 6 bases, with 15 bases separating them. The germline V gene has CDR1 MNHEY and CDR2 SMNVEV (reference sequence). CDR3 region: CASSLFHGAADGYTF. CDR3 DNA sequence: TGTGCCAGCAGTTTATTCCACGGTGCGGCGGATGGCTACACCTTC.